This T cell receptor (beta chain) was captured by sequencing in a study of cytomegalovirus exposure and HLA in healthy donors. At the level of the study: Of all 400 or so donors who were genotyped, roughly 81% belonged to the Caucasian-associated ancestry cluster.

Researchers ran the PCR with 60 Vbeta and 13 Jbeta primers. Here immunoSEQ multiplex PCR was the method, and the copy in TCRdb shows in-frame clones only, minus some. The sample yields more than 110,000 clones, roughly 77% seen once. Worth noting for this clone: Its antigen is unidentified.

Study-level points and caveats: Later analysis showed most CMV-associated TCR beta chains appearing HLA-restricted. The study had only CMV serostatus as immune exposure information. A later analysis reported that several of the most significant clusters appeared to be linked to common viral pathogens, among them Epstein-Barr virus.

Germline V gene lookup returns CDR1 SGHVS and CDR2 FQNEAQ. The CDR3 loop spans 15 amino acids. V gave up 7 bases and J gave up 0 bases; unmatched junction bases: 5. This TCR was sampled from a female donor in good health and CMV-seronegative. V usage is TRBV7-8 and J usage is TRBJ2-7; 11 nucleotides agree with TRBD2. The source material was PBMCs. Written as DNA, the CDR3 is TGTGCCAGCACCACTAGCGGGGGTTCCTCCTACGAGCAGTACTTC. It is translated as CASTTSGGSSYEQYF.